This entry lists 21 T cell receptor beta chains sequenced from one sample in a study of beta chain features in type 1 diabetes. Study-wide results and caveats: Patients with Type 1 diabetes showed moderately but significantly shorter TCRB CDR3s in all four CD4+ subsets.

The whole isolated RNA underwent reverse transcription, so sequencing captured expressed TCRB transcripts. The table came from immunoSEQ multiplex PCR; TCRdb's copy has only in-frame clones and leaves some out. Counted here are roughly 260,000 clones, roughly 21% occurring once; the ten biggest clones make up 0.028%. Their cognate antigens are unknown. The sample comprised naive CD4+ T cells from blood. The receptors come from a woman between 40 and 50 years old with type 1 diabetes.

The chain uses TRBV18 and TRBJ2-7; D is undetermined. The CDR3 length is 14 residues. V was pared by 3 bases and J by 2 bases, with 11 bases between. CDR1 and CDR2 (germline): KGHSH, LQKENI. The DNA of the CDR3 is TGTGCCAGCTCACCGTCAGGAATTCCCTACGAGCAGTACTTC. The encoded protein is CASSPSGIPYEQYF.

J is TRBJ1-1 and V is TRBV7-2; possible D gene TRBD1, 6 bases. The germline V and J ends were trimmed by 6 bases and 1 base, with 12 bases remaining between them. The germline V gene has CDR1 SGHTA and CDR2 FQGNSA. The CDR3 contains 14 residues. CDR3 residues: CASSFQGQNTEAFF. Here the CDR3 DNA reads TGTGCCAGCAGTTTCCAGGGACAGAACACTGAAGCTTTCTTT.

The J gene is TRBJ1-5, the V gene TRBV2, with D unclear. Per the germline V gene, CDR1 is SNHLY and CDR2 is FYNNEI. Trimming pared 4 bases from V and 5 bases from J, leaving 9 bases between. The CDR3 contains 13 residues. CDR3 sequence reads: CASSVVEDQPQHF. The CDR3 DNA reads TGTGCCAGCAGTGTAGTAGAAGATCAGCCCCAGCATTTT.

This clone was counted a few times. The chain uses TRBV13 and TRBJ2-1, with 7 bases lining up with TRBD2. The CDR3 consists of 15 residues. In germline, CDR1 is PRHDT, CDR2 FYEKMQ (reference sequence). With V trimmed by 3 bases and J by 4 bases, 6 bases remained unmatched. The CDR3 coding sequence is TGTGCCAGCAGCTTCCGACTAGCCGGTTACAATGAGCAGTTCTTC. It codes for CASSFRLAGYNEQFF.

This clone was counted only a few times. The J gene is TRBJ2-3, the V gene TRBV7-3; D unclear. The germline V gene encodes CDR1 SGHTA and CDR2 FQGTGA. The CDR3 runs 15 residues. V lost 2 bases, J lost 0 bases, and 9 bases lay in between. The CDR3 DNA reads as TGTGCCAGCAGCTTACGGAGAGCTAGCACAGATACGCAGTATTTT. Its translation: CASSLRRASTDTQYF.

V and J are TRBV30 and TRBJ1-4, with a tentative D call TRBD1 (5 bases). The germline V and J ends were trimmed by 2 bases and 11 bases, with 18 bases remaining between them. The germline gives CDR1 GTSNPN, CDR2 SVGIG (reference sequence). The CDR3 spans 14 residues. The CDR3 region has the DNA TGTGCCTGGAGTCCCCGGGCCCGGGAGGGGAAACTGTTTTTT. It translates to CAWSPRAREGKLFF.

This clone was seen a few times. This chain links TRBV30 with TRBJ2-7; 8 nucleotides align to TRBD2. Germline CDR1 is GTSNPN and CDR2 is SVGIG (reference sequence). V shed 3 bases, J shed 1 base, and the junction held 8 bases outside the gene matches. The CDR3 extends over 15 amino acids. For the CDR3, the DNA is TGTGCCTGGAGGGGGAGTAGCGGGGCATCCTACGAGCAGTACTTC. Amino acid sequence: CAWRGSSGASYEQYF.

This clone was counted only a few times. This chain connects TRBV19 to TRBJ1-1; D is possibly TRBD1 (6 bases). The germline CDR1 and CDR2 sequences are LNHDA and SQIVND (reference sequence). The CDR3 is 14 amino acids. Trimming removed 3 bases from V and 7 bases from J, with 15 bases in between. Written as DNA, the CDR3 is TGTGCCAGTAGTATCCTTACAGGGACCGATGAAGCTTTCTTT. It yields the protein CASSILTGTDEAFF.

The V call is TRBV28, the J call TRBJ2-5, with 13 nucleotides matching TRBD2. The CDR3 extends over 14 amino acids. Trimming took 8 bases from V and 7 from J; bases not matched to a gene: 7. Per germline, CDR1 MDHEN and CDR2 SYDVKM. In nucleotides, the CDR3 is TGTGCCAGCCGCCGGGGACTAGCGGGAAGGACCCAGTACTTC. As protein: CASRRGLAGRTQYF.

The gene calls are TRBV20-1 and TRBJ1-1; no firm D call. CDR1 is DFQATT and CDR2 is SNEGSKA in the germline V gene (reference sequence). The CDR3 is made up of 11 amino acids. In DNA form, the CDR3 reads TGCAGGGTAACTAGCGGGACTGAAGCTTTCTTT. It translates to CRVTSGTEAFF.

This rearrangement joins TRBV19 to TRBJ1-5; 9 bases are a match to TRBD1. Germline V gene lookup returns CDR1 LNHDA and CDR2 SQIVND (reference sequence). With V trimmed by 7 bases and J by 6 bases, 16 bases remained unmatched. This CDR3 is 17 amino acids long. The CDR3 spells CASTPGQGARIGQPQHF. The CDR3, as DNA: TGTGCCAGTACCCCGGGACAGGGAGCCCGGATCGGTCAGCCCCAGCATTTT.

This clone has only a few counts. V usage is TRBV29-1 and J usage is TRBJ2-5; a weak D match, TRBD2 (7 bases). The V gene lost 0 bases and the J gene lost 5 bases, with 16 bases spanning the gap. Germline assignment: CDR1 SQVTM and CDR2 ANQGSEA. The CDR3 has 15 residues. In DNA, the CDR3 is TGCAGCGTTGAAGATTGGGGGGGGGCGAGGGAGACCCAGTACTTC. This gives the protein CSVEDWGGARETQYF.

The J gene is TRBJ2-1, the V gene TRBV2; 12 nucleotides line up with TRBD2. The CDR3 has 15 residues. J lost 4 bases, V lost 6 bases, and 4 bases had no gene match. Germline lookup yields CDR1 SNHLY and CDR2 FYNNEI. CDR3 loop: CASRRGLAGYNEQFF. The CDR3 nucleotides read TGTGCCAGCAGGCGGGGACTAGCGGGTTACAATGAGCAGTTCTTC.

This chain connects TRBV7-2 to TRBJ1-1; weak D call: TRBD1 (5 bases). V lost 2 bases and J lost 2, with 9 bases in between. Germline V gene lookup returns CDR1 SGHTA and CDR2 FQGNSA. CDR3 length equals 14 residues. The CDR3 reads CASSLSGDNTEAFF. CDR3 nucleotide sequence: TGTGCCAGCAGCTTATCGGGGGACAACACTGAAGCTTTCTTT.

The gene calls are TRBV29-1 and TRBJ2-7, with a weak D call TRBD1 (6 bases). V was cut by 2 bases and J by 0 bases, with 8 bases left in between. CDR1 SQVTM and CDR2 ANQGSEA come from the germline V gene. CDR3 length: 13 residues. The CDR3 protein is CSVEQGSSYEQYF. The CDR3 bases are TGCAGCGTTGAACAGGGGAGCTCCTACGAGCAGTACTTC.

V usage is TRBV5-6 and J usage is TRBJ2-7; maybe TRBD1 (6 bases). The CDR3 has 16 residues. The germline gives CDR1 SGHDT, CDR2 YYEEEE. The ends were cut back, 5 bases at V and 3 bases at J, with 21 bases in the middle. Here the CDR3 reads CASSGETGLGVYEQYF. For the CDR3, the DNA is TGTGCCAGCAGTGGGGAAACAGGGCTGGGGGTCTACGAGCAGTACTTC.

This sequence joins TRBV28 and TRBJ2-7; D is undetermined. With 1 base removed from V and 3 bases from J, the gap between germline ends came to 10 bases. Germline V gene sequence: CDR1 MDHEN, CDR2 SYDVKM. The CDR3 runs 14 residues. The CDR3, as DNA: TGTGCCAGCAGTTTATTCGGGTTGGGCTACGAGCAGTACTTC. Encoded protein: CASSLFGLGYEQYF.

This clone has only a few counts. The chain couples TRBV7-2 to TRBJ1-5; tentative D call: TRBD1 (5 bases). The CDR3 is 16 amino acids. Trimming shortened V by 2 bases and J by 3 bases, and 14 bases separated the two germline ends. Germline V gives CDR1 SGHTA, CDR2 FQGNSA. The CDR3 reads CASSLSWSQVNQPQHF. The CDR3 nucleotides read TGTGCCAGCAGCTTAAGCTGGTCACAGGTCAATCAGCCCCAGCATTTT.

This clone was seen a handful of times. The V gene is TRBV4-3, the J gene TRBJ2-6, with D unclear. Germline CDR1 is LGHNA and CDR2 is YSLEER. The V end lost 0 bases, the J end lost 2 bases, and 8 bases lay between the germline ends. There are 16 residues in the CDR3. The CDR3 region is CASSQEARTGANVLTF. DNA of the CDR3: TGCGCCAGCAGCCAAGAGGCGAGGACTGGGGCCAACGTCCTGACTTTC.

In this sample, this clone turned up a few times. The CDR3 region is CASSPPGLPGYEQYF. DNA for the CDR3: TGTGCCAGCTCACCACCGGGGCTACCGGGCTACGAGCAGTACTTC. The rearrangement joins TRBV18 to TRBJ2-7, with D possibly matching TRBD1 (5 bases). V lost 0 bases to trimming and J lost 3 bases, with 12 bases between them. Germline assignment: CDR1 KGHSH and CDR2 LQKENI. The CDR3 contains 15 residues.

The rearrangement uses TRBV5-4 and TRBJ2-7; TRBD1 might be the D (5 bases). CDR3 length: 13 residues. Trimming took 2 bases from V and 2 from J, leaving 8 bases between them. CDR1 SGHNT and CDR2 YYREEE come from the germline V gene (reference sequence). For the CDR3, the DNA is TGTGCCAGCAGCTTCCAGGGCCCCTACGAGCAGTACTTC. Translation: CASSFQGPYEQYF.